This T cell receptor beta chain was found in a study of T-cell memory formation after mild COVID-19. Study-level findings and limits: In pre-infection memory, a portion of responding clones appeared, which suggested that cross-reactive memory joined.

Sample barcodes and UMIs were carried by the TCR alpha and TCR beta cDNA libraries that 5'RACE generated with constant-segment primers. TCRdb ran MiXCR on the 5' RACE reads and lists one entry per CDR3 protein. The table records 160,000 or so distinct CDR3 sequences, roughly 31% of them present only once. Notes on this clonotype: The antigen remains unidentified.

Germline CDR1 reads SGHNT; CDR2 reads YYREEE (reference sequence). The CDR3 totals 16 residues. The V gene end was trimmed by 2 bases and the J gene end by 0 bases; junction bases not matched to a gene: 5. The sequencing input was PBMCs or a T cell subset sorted from them (not recorded which). This chain uses TRBV5-4 with TRBJ1-3; TRBD1 agrees at 7 bases. The clonotype originates from an adult woman who had mild COVID-19 (a few samples of this study predate the infection). Cell type and time point are not known. The CDR3 region is CASSLEGQISGNTIYF. The CDR3 nucleotides are TGTGCCAGCAGCTTAGAGGGACAGATCTCTGGAAACACCATATATTTT.